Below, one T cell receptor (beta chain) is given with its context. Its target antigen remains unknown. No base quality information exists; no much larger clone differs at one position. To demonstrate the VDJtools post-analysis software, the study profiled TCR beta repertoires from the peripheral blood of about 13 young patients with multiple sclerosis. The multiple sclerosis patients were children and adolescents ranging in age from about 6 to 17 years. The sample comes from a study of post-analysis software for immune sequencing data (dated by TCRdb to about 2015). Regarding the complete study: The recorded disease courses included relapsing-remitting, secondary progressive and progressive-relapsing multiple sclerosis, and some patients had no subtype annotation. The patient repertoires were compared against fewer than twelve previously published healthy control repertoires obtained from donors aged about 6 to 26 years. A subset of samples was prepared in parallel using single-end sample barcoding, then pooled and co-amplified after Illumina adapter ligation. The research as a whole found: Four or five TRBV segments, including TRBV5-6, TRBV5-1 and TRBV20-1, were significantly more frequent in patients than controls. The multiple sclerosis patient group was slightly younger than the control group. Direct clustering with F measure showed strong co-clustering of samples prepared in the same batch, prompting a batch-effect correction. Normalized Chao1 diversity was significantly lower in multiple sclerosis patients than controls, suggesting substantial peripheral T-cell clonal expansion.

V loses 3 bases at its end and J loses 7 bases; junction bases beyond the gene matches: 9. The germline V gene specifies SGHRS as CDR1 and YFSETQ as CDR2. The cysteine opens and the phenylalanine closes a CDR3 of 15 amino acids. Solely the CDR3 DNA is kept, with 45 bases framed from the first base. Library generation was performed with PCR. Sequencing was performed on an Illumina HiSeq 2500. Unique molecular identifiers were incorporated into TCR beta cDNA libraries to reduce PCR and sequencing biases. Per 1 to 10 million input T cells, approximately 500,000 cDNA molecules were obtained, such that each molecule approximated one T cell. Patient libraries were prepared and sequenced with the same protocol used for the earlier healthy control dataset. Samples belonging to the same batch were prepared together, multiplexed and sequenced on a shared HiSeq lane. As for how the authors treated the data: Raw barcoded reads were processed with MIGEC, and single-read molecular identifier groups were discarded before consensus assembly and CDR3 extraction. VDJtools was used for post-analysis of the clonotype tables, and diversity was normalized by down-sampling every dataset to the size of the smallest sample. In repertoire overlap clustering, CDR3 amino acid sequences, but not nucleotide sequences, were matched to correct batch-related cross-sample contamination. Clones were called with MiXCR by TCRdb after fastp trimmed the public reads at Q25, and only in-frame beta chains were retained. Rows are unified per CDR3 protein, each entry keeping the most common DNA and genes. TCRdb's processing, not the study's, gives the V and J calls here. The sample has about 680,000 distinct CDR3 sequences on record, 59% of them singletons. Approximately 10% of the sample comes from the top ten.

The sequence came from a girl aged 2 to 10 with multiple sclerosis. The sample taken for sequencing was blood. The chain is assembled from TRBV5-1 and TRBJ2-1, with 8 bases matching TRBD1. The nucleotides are TGCGCCAGCAGCTCATACGGACAGGGTCGTAATGAGCAGTTCTTC. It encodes CASSSYGQGRNEQFF. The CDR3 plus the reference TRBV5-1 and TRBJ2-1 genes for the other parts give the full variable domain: KAGVTQTPRYLIKTRGQQVTLSCSPISGHRSVSWYQQTPGQGLQFLFEYFSETQRNKGNFPGRFSGRQFSNSRSEMNVSTLELGDSALYLCASSSYGQGRNEQFFGPGTRLTVL.